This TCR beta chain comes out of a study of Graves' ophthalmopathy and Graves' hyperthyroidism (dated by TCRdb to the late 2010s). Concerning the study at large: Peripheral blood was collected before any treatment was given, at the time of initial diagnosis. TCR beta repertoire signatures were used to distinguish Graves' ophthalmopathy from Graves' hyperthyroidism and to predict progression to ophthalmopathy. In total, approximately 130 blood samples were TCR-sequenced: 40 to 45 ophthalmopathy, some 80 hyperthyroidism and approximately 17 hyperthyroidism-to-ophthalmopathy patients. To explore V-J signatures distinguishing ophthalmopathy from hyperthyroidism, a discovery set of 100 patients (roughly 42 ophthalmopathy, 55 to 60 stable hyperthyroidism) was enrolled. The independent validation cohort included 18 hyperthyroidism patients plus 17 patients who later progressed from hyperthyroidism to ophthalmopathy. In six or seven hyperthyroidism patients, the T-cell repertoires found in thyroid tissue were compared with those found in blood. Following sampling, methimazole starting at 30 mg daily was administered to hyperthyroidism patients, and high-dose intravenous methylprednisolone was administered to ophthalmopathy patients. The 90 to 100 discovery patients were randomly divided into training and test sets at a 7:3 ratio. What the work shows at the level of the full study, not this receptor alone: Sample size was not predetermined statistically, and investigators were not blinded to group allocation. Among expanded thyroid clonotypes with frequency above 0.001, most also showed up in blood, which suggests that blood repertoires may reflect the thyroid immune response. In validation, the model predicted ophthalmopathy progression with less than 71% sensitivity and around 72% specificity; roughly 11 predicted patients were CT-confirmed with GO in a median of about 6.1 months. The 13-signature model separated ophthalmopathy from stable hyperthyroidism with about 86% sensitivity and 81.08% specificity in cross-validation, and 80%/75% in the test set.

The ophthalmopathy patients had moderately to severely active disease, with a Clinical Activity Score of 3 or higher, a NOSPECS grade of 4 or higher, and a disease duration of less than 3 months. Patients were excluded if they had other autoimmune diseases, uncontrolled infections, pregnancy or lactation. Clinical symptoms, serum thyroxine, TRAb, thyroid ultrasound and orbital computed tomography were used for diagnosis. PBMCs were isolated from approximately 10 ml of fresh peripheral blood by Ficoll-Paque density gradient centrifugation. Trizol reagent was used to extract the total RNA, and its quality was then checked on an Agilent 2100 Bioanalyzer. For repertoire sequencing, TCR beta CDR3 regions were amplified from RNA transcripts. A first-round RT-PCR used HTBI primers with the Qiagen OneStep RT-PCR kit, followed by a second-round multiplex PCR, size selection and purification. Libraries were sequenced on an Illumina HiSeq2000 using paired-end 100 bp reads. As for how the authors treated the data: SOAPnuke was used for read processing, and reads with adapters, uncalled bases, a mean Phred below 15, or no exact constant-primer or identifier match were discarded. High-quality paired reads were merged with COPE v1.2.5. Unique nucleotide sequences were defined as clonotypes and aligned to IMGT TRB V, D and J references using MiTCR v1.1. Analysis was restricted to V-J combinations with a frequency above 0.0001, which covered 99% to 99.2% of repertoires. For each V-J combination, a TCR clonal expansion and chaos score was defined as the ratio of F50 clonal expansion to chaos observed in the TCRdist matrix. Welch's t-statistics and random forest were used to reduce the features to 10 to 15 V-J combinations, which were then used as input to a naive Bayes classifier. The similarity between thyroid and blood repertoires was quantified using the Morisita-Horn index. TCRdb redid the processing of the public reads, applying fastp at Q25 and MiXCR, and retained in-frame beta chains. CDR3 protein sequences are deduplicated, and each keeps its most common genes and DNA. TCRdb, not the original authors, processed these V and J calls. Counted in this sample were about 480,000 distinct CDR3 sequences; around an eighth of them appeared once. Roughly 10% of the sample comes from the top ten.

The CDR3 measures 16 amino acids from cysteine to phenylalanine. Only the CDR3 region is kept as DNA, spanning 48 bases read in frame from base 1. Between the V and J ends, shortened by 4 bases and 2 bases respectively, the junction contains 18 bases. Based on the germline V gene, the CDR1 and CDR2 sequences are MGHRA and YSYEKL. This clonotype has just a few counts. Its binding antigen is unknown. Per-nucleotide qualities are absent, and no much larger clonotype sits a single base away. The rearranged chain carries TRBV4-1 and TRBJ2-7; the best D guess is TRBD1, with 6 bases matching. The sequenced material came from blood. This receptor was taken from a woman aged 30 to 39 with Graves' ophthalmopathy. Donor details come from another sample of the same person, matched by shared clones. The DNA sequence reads TGCGCCAGCAGCCCCCCTGGGGGCAGGGGCACCTACGAGCAGTACTTC. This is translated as CASSPPGGRGTYEQYF.